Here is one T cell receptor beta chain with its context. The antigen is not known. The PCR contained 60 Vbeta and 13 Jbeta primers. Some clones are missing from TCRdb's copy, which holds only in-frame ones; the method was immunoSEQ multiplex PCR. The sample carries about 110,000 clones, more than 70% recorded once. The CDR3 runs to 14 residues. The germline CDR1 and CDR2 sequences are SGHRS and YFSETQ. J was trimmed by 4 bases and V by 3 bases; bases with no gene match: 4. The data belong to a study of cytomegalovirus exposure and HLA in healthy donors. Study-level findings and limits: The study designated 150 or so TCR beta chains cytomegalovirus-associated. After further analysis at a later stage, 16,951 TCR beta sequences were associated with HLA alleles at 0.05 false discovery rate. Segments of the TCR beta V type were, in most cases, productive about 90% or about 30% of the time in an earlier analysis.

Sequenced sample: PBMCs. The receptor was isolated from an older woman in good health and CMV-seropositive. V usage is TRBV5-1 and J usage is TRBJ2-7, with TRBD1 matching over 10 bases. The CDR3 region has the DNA TGCGCCAGCAGCTCGACAGGGGGCCCGTACGAGCAGTACTTC. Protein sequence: CASSSTGGPYEQYF.